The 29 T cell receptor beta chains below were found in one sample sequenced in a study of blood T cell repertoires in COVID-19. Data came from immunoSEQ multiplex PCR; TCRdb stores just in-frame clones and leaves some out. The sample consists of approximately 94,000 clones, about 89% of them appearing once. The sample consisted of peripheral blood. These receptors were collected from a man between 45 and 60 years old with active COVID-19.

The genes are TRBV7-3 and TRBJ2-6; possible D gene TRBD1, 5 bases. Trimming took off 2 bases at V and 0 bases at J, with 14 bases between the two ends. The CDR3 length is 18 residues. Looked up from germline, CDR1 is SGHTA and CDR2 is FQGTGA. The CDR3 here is CASSLFLPGNSGANVLTF. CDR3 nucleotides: TGTGCCAGCAGCTTATTCTTACCAGGGAACTCTGGGGCCAACGTCCTGACTTTC.

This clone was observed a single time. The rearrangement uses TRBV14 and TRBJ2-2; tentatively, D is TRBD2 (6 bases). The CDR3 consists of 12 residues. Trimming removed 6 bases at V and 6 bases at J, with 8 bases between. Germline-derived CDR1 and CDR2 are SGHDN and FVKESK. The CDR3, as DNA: TGTGCCAGCAGGGGCGGGGCCGGGGAGCTGTTTTTT. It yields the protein CASRGGAGELFF.

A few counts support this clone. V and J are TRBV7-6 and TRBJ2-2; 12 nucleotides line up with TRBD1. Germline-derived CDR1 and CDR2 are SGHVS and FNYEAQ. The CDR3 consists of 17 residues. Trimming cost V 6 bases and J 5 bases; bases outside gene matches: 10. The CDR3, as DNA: TGTGCCAGCAGAGATTATGGGACAGGGGGCAGGACCGGGGAGCTGTTTTTT. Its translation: CASRDYGTGGRTGELFF.

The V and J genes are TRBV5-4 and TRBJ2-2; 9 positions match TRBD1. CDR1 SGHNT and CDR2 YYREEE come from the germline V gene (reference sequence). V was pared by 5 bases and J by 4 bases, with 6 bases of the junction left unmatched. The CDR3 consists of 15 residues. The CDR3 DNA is TGTGCCAGCAGAACGGGACAGGGAGGCACCGGGGAGCTGTTTTTT. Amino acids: CASRTGQGGTGELFF.

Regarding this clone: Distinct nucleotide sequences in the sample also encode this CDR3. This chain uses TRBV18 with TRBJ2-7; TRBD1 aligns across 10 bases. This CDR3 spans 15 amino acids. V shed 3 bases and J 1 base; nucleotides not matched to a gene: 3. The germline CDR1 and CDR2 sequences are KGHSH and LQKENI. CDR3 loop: CASSPGTGVSYEQYF. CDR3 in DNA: TGTGCCAGCTCACCGGGGACAGGGGTTTCCTACGAGCAGTACTTC.

CDR3 in DNA: TGTGCCAGCAGAGAGGGGACGGGGGACTATGGCTACACCTTC. Amino acid sequence: CASREGTGDYGYTF. This chain uses TRBV13 with TRBJ1-2; possible D gene TRBD1, 5 bases. Germline lookup yields CDR1 PRHDT and CDR2 FYEKMQ (reference sequence). This CDR3 has 14 residues. The V and J ends lost 6 bases and 3 bases respectively, with 14 bases between them. Full variable domain (rest looked up from reference TRBV13 and TRBJ1-2): AAGVIQSPRHLIKEKRETATLKCYPIPRHDTVYWYQQGPGQDPQFLISFYEKMQSDKGSIPDRFSAQQFSDYHSELNMSSLELGDSALYFCASREGTGDYGYTFGSGTRLTVV.

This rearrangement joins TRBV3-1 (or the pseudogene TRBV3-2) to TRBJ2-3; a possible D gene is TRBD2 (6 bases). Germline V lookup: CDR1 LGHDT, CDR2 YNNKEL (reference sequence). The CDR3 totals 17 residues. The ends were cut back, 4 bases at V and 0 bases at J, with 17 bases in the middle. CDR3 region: CASSRNLLGTSTDTQYF. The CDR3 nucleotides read TGTGCCAGCAGCCGAAATTTACTCGGGACTAGCACAGATACGCAGTATTTT.

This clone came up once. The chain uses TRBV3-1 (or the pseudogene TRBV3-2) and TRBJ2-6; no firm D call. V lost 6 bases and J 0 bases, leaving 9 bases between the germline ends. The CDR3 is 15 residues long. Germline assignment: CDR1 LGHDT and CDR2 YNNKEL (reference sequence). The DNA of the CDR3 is TGTGCCAGCAGTTCTAGTTACTCTGGGGCCAACGTCCTGACTTTC. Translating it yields CASSSSYSGANVLTF.

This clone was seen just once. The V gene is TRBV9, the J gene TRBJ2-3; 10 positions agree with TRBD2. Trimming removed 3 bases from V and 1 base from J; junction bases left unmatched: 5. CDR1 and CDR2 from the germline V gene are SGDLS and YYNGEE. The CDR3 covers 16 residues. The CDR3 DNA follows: TGTGCCAGCAGCGCACCCGGGACTAGCGGCACAGATACGCAGTATTTT. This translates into CASSAPGTSGTDTQYF.

The CDR3 spells CASTPRWDTGLVLRTGELFF. Here the CDR3 DNA reads TGCGCCAGCACTCCTCGGTGGGATACAGGTTTGGTTCTACGAACCGGGGAGCTGTTTTTT. J is TRBJ2-2 and V is TRBV5-1; D perhaps matches TRBD1 (5 bases). Trimming shortened V by 6 bases and J by 5 bases, and 32 bases separated the two germline ends. This CDR3 has 20 residues. Germline CDR1 reads SGHRS; CDR2 reads YFSETQ.

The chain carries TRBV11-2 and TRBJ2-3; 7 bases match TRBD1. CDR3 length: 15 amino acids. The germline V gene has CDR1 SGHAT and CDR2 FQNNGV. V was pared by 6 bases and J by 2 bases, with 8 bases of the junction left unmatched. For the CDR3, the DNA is TGTGCCAGCAGTGGCCGGACAGGACCCACAGATACGCAGTATTTT. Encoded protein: CASSGRTGPTDTQYF. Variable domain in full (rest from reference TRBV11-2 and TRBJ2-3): EAGVAQSPRYKIIEKRQSVAFWCNPISGHATLYWYQQILGQGPKLLIQFQNNGVVDDSQLPKDRFSAERLKGVDSTLKIQPAKLEDSAVYLCASSGRTGPTDTQYFGPGTRLTVL.

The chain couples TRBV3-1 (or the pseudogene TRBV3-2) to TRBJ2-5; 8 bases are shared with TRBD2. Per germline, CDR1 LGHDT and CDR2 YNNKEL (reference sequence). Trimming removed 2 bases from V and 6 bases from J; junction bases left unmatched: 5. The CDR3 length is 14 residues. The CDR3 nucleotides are TGTGCCAGCAGCCAACACCGGGGGGGAAAGACCCAGTACTTC. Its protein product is CASSQHRGGKTQYF.

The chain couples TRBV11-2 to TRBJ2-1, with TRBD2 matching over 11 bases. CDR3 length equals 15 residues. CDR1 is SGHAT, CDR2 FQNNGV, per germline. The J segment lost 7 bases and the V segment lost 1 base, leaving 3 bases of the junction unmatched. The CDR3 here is CASSLAGLAVNEQFF. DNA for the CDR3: TGTGCCAGCAGCTTAGCGGGACTAGCGGTTAATGAGCAGTTCTTC.

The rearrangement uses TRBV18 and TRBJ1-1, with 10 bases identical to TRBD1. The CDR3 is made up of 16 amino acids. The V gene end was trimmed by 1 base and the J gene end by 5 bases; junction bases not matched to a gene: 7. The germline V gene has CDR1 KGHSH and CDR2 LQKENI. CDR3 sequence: CASSPQSGQGRTEAFF. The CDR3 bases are TGTGCCAGCTCACCACAATCGGGACAGGGGAGGACTGAAGCTTTCTTT.

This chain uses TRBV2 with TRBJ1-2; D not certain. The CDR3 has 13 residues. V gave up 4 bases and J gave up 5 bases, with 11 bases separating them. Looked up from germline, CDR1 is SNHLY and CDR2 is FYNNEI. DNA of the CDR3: TGTGCCAGCAGTGGGTCAGGAACGTATGGCTACACCTTC. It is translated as CASSGSGTYGYTF. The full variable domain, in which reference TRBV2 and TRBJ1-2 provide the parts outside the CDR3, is EPEVTQTPSHQVTQMGQEVILRCVPISNHLYFYWYRQILGQKVEFLVSFYNNEISEKSEIFDDQFSVERPDGSNFTLKIRSTKLEDSAMYFCASSGSGTYGYTFGSGTRLTVV.

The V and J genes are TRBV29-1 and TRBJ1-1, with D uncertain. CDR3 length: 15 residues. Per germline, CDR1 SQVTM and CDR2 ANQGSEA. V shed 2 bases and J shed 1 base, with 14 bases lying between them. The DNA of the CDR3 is TGCAGCGTTGAATGGGTGCGGTTGGAGAACACTGAAGCTTTCTTT. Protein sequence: CSVEWVRLENTEAFF.

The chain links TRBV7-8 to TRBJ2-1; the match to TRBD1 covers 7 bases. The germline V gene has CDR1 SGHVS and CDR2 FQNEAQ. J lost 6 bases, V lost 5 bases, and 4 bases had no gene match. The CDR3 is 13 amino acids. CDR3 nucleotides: TGTGCCAGCAGCCTGGGGACAGTCAATGAGCAGTTCTTC. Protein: CASSLGTVNEQFF.

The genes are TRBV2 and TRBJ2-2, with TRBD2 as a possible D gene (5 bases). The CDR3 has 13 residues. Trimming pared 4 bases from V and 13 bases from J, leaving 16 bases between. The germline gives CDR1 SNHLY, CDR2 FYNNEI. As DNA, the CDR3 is TGTGCCAGCAGTGGAGAGGGTGGAGTACGGCTGTTTTTT. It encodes CASSGEGGVRLFF.

Written as DNA, the CDR3 is TGTGCCAGCACCGCGAGGTCAGGGGAGGGTTCACCCCTCCACTTT. It codes for CASTARSGEGSPLHF. The chain carries TRBV6-5 and TRBJ1-6; a weak D match, TRBD1 (6 bases). This CDR3 region has 15 residues. V gave up 7 bases and J gave up 9 bases, with 19 bases separating them. The V gene's germline CDR1 is MNHEY and CDR2 SVGAGI.

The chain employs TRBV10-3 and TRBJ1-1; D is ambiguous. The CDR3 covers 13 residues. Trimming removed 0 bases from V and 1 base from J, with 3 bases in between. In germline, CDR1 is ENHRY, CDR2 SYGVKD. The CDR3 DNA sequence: TGTGCCATCAGTGAGTCCAGGAACACTGAAGCTTTCTTT. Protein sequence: CAISESRNTEAFF.

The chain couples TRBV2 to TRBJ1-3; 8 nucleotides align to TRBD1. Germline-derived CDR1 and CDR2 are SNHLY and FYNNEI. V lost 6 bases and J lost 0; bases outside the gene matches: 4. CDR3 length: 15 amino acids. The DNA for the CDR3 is TGTGCCAGCAGGACGGACAGGGCCTCTGGAAACACCATATATTTT. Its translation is CASRTDRASGNTIYF.

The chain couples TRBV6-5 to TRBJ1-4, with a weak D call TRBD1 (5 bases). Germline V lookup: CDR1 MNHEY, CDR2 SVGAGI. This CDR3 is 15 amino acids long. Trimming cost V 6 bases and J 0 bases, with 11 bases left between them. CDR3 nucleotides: TGTGCCAGCAGCCTGACAGCCTCAACTAATGAAAAACTGTTTTTT. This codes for CASSLTASTNEKLFF.

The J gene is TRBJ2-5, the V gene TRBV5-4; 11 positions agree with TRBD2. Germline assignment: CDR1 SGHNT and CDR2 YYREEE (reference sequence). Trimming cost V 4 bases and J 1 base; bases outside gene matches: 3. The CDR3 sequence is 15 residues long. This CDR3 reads CASSPGTSGQETQYF. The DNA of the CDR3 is TGTGCCAGCAGCCCTGGGACTAGCGGCCAAGAGACCCAGTACTTC.

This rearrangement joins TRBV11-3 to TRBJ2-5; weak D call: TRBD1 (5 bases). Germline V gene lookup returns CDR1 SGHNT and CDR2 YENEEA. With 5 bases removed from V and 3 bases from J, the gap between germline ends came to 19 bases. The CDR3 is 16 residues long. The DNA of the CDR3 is TGTGCCAGCAGCGGCTACAGGTTGACGCAAGAAGAGACCCAGTACTTC. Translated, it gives CASSGYRLTQEETQYF. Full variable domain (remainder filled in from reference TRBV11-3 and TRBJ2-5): EAGVVQSPRYKIIEKKQPVAFWCNPISGHNTLYWYLQNLGQGPELLIRYENEEAVDDSQLPKDRFSAERLKGVDSTLKIQPAELGDSAVYLCASSGYRLTQEETQYFGPGTRLLVL.

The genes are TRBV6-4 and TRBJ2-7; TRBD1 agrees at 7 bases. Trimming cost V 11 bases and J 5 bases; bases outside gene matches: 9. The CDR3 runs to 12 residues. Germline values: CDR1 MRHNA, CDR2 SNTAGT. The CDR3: CADHRGSHEQYV. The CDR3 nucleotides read TGTGCCGACCACAGGGGTTCCCACGAGCAGTACGTC.

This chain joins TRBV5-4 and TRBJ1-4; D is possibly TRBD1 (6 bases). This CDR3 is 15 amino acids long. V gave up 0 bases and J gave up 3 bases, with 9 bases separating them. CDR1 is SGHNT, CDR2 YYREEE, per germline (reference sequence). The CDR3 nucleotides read TGTGCCAGCAGCTTGGTGCCAGGGGCTAATGAAAAACTGTTTTTT. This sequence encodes CASSLVPGANEKLFF.

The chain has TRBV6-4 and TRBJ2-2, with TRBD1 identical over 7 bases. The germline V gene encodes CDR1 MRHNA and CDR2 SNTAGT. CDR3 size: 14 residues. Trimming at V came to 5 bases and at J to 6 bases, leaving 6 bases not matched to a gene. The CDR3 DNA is TGTGCCAGCAGTCACGGGACAGAAGCCGGGGAGCTGTTTTTT. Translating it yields CASSHGTEAGELFF.

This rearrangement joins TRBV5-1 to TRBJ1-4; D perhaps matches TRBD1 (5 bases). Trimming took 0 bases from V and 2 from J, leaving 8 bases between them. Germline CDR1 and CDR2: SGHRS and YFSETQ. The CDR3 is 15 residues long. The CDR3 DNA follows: TGCGCCAGCAGCTTGGAGGGGAACACTAATGAAAAACTGTTTTTT. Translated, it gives CASSLEGNTNEKLFF.

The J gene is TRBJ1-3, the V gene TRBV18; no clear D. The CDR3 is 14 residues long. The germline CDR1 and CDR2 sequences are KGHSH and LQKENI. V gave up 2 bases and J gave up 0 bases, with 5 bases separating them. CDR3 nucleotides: TGTGCCAGCTCACCAACGGTCTCTGGAAACACCATATATTTT. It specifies CASSPTVSGNTIYF.